The clone carrying this TCR beta chain was seen only a few times. Antigen specificity is unknown. This specimen belongs to a study of blood T cells in healthy people across ages. Study-wide points: It was held that the diversity estimates obtained from one million T cells were underestimates.

A J-beta primer mix and a sample-barcoded 5' primer were used in a second PCR of roughly 6 to 11 cycles. MiXCR was run by TCRdb on the 5' RACE reads, yielding one entry per CDR3 protein. The table has about 1.6 million distinct CDR3 sequences, around 36% seen once. Germline loops: CDR1 SGDLS, CDR2 YYNGEE. CDR3 length: 14 residues. This sequence originates from a woman aged 25 to 45 in good health. Input material: blood. This sequence joins TRBV9 and TRBJ2-4; 7 bases are a match to TRBD1. The J call could be wrong; TRBJ2-7 is a better fit for the DNA end. The chain's CDR3 is CASSPTGLVYEQYF. The DNA for the CDR3 is TGTGCCAGCTCGCCGACAGGGTTAGTTTACGAGCAGTACTTC.